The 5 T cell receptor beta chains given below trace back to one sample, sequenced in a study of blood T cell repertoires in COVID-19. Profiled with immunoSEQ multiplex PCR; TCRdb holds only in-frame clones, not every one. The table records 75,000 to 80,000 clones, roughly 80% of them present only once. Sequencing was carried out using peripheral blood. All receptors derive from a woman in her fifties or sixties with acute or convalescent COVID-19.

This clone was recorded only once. CDR3 DNA sequence: TGTGCCAGTAGTATCGGGGGGCAGGGGGCGACTGGGGCCAACGTCCTGACTTTC. Protein: CASSIGGQGATGANVLTF. The chain carries TRBV19 and TRBJ2-6; D may be TRBD1 (8 bases). In germline, CDR1 is LNHDA, CDR2 SQIVND (reference sequence). This CDR3 is built from 18 residues. V shed 3 bases and J shed 2 bases, with 17 bases lying between them.

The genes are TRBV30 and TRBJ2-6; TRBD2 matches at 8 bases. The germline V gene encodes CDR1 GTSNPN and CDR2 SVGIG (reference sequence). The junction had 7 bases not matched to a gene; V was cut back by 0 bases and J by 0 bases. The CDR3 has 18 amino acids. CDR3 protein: CAWSVTGGALSGANVLTF. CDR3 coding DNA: TGTGCCTGGAGTGTCACCGGGGGGGCTCTCTCTGGGGCCAACGTCCTGACTTTC.

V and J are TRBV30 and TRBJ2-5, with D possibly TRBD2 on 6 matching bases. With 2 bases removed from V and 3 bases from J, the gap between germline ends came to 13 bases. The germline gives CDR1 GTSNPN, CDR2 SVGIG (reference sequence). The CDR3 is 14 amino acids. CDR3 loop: CAWSPRTIKETQYF. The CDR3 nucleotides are TGTGCCTGGAGTCCAAGGACTATTAAAGAGACCCAGTACTTC.

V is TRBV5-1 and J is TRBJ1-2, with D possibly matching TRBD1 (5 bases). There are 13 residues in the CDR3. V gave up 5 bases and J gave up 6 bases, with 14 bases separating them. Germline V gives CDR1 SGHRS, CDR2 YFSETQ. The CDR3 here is CASSPLGGDGYTF. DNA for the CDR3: TGCGCCAGCAGTCCACTAGGAGGGGATGGCTACACCTTC. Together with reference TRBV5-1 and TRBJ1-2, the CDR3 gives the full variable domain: KAGVTQTPRYLIKTRGQQVTLSCSPISGHRSVSWYQQTPGQGLQFLFEYFSETQRNKGNFPGRFSGRQFSNSRSEMNVSTLELGDSALYLCASSPLGGDGYTFGSGTRLTVV.

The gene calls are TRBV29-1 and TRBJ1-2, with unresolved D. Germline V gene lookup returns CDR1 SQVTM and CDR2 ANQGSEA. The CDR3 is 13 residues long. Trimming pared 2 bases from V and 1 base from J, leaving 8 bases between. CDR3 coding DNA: TGCAGCGTTGAATCGGTCCGTAACTATGGCTACACCTTC. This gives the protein CSVESVRNYGYTF.